This T cell receptor (beta chain) stems from a study of blood T cell repertoires in COVID-19. Methods used by the authors: Estimated nucleated cell counts came from reference gene primer amplification. Data came from immunoSEQ multiplex PCR; TCRdb stores just in-frame clones and leaves some out. V and J calls and clone size come straight from that table; D and trimming were deduced from the DNA. The data contain 250,000 to 350,000 clones, around four fifths of them singletons. Germline-derived CDR1 and CDR2 are LNHNV and YYDKDF (reference sequence). The CDR3 totals 16 residues. For this clone: The junction differs from germline at one of its ends, possibly a read error.

Sample: peripheral blood. The TCR originated in a woman aged 50 to 65 with active or convalescent COVID-19. The chain is built from TRBV15 and TRBJ1-1, with a possible D match to TRBD1 (5 bases). The CDR3: CATSRLLGGLKTEAFF. The CDR3 nucleotides read TGTGCCACCAGCAGATTGCTGGGGGGTTTGAAGACTGAAGCTTTCTTT.